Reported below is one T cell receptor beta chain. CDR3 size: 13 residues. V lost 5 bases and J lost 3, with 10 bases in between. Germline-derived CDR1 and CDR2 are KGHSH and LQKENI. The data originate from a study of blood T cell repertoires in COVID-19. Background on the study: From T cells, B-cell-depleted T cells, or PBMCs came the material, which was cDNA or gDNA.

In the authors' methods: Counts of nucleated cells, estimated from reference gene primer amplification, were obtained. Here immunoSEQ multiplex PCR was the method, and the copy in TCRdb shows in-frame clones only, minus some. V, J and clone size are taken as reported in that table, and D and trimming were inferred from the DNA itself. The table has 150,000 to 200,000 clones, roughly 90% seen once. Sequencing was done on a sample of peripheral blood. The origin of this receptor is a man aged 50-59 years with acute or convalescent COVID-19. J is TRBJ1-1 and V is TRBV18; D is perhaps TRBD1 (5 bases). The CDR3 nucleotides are TGTGCCAGCTCAGGCAGGGTTGACACTGAAGCTTTCTTT. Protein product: CASSGRVDTEAFF.